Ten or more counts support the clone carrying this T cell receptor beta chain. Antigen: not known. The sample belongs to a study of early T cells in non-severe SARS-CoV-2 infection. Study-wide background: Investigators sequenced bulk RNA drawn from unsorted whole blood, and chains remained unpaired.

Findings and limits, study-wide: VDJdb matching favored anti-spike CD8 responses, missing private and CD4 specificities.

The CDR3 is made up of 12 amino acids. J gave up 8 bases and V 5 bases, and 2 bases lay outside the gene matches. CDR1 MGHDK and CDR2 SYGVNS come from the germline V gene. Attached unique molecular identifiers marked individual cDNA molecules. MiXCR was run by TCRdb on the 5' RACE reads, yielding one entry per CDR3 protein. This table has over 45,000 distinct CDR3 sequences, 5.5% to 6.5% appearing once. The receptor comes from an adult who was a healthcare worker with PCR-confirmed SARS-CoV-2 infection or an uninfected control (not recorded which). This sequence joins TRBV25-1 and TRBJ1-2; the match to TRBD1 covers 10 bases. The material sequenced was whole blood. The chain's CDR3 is CASSRDRGGYTF. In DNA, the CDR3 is TGTGCCAGCAGTAGGGACAGGGGAGGCTACACCTTC.